The subject of this entry is one TCR beta chain. What it binds is unknown. Germline-derived CDR1 and CDR2 are SGHRS and YFSETQ. CDR3 length: 16 amino acids. With V trimmed by 4 bases and J by 4 bases, 7 bases remained unmatched. These data are taken from a study of cytomegalovirus exposure and HLA in healthy donors. General study points: Available immune exposure information was restricted to CMV serostatus only. According to an earlier analysis, most TCR beta V segments yielded productive rearrangements about 90% or about 30% of the time. Among TCR beta chains, those listed as cytomegalovirus-associated numbered 164.

With 60 Vbeta and 13 Jbeta primers, the PCR was carried out. This table comes from immunoSEQ multiplex PCR, and its TCRdb copy is limited to in-frame clones, with some not included. The table records 180,000 or so clones, roughly a tenth of them present only once. The specimen was PBMCs. The clonotype comes from a woman in her 30s in good health and CMV-seropositive. V usage is TRBV5-1 and J usage is TRBJ2-7; TRBD2 matches 14 bases. The CDR3 loop is CASSPGGLAGVYEQYF. CDR3 sequence (DNA): TGCGCCAGCAGCCCCGGGGGACTAGCGGGAGTTTACGAGCAGTACTTC.